What follows are 19 T cell receptor beta chains derived from one specimen sequenced in a study of blood T cell repertoires in COVID-19. Generated by immunoSEQ multiplex PCR, the TCRdb table keeps only in-frame clones and is missing some. The sample holds about 120,000 clones, 60% to 85% seen once. Sequencing was performed on peripheral blood. The source of these receptors is a human donor with acute or convalescent COVID-19. The donor label of this sample is uncertain.

This chain uses TRBV6-5 with TRBJ1-2; 11 bases map to TRBD1. The CDR3 loop spans 13 amino acids. Unmatched junction bases numbered 4, after V lost 6 bases and J lost 7 bases. CDR1 MNHEY and CDR2 SVGAGI come from the germline V gene. The DNA for the CDR3 is TGTGCCAGCAGCACCGGGACAGGGGGTGGCTACACCTTC. It encodes CASSTGTGGGYTF.

The chain employs TRBV24-1 and TRBJ1-6; D might be TRBD1 (5 bases). V lost 2 bases, J lost 12 bases, and 10 bases lay in between. CDR1 is KGHDR, CDR2 SFDVKD, per germline. CDR3 length: 13 amino acids. CDR3 sequence reads: CATSDSQGRPLHF. The CDR3 bases are TGTGCCACCAGTGATTCGCAGGGTAGACCCCTCCACTTT.

This chain joins TRBV2 and TRBJ1-1; 8 bases are shared with TRBD1. The V segment lost 7 bases and the J segment 3 bases; nucleotides outside the gene matches: 4. This CDR3 has 13 residues. Germline V gene lookup returns CDR1 SNHLY and CDR2 FYNNEI. For the CDR3, the DNA is TGTGCCAGCAAGGACAGGGAGGACACTGAAGCTTTCTTT. Protein sequence: CASKDREDTEAFF.

V is TRBV5-5 and J is TRBJ1-6, with a tentative D call TRBD1 (6 bases). Per germline, CDR1 SGHKS and CDR2 YYEKEE (reference sequence). This CDR3 is 16 amino acids long. V lost 3 bases to trimming and J lost 4 bases, with 14 bases between them. The CDR3 nucleotides are TGTGCCAGCAGCTCCCAAGGGGGGGTTTATAATTCACCCCTCCACTTT. This translates into CASSSQGGVYNSPLHF.

The genes are TRBV27 and TRBJ2-7, with 10 bases fitting TRBD1. The ends lost 2 bases at V and 3 bases at J; junction bases unmatched: 4. CDR1 and CDR2 (germline): MNHEY, SMNVEV (reference sequence). The CDR3 loop spans 15 amino acids. CDR3 in amino acids: CASSLGTGVFYEQYF. DNA of the CDR3: TGTGCCAGCAGTTTAGGGACAGGGGTTTTCTACGAGCAGTACTTC.

This clone has a handful of counts. This sequence joins TRBV5-1 and TRBJ1-6; D is possibly TRBD1 (6 bases). From germline, CDR1 is SGHRS and CDR2 YFSETQ. This CDR3 spans 16 amino acids. V was shortened by 0 bases and J by 8 bases, with 15 bases between the two germline ends. The CDR3 here is CASSLAKAAGDSPLHF. Written as DNA, the CDR3 is TGCGCCAGCAGCTTGGCCAAAGCGGCAGGGGATTCACCCCTCCACTTT.

J is TRBJ1-4 and V is TRBV7-9; 9 bases are a match to TRBD1. The CDR3 has 14 amino acids. Looked up from germline, CDR1 is SEHNR and CDR2 is FQNEAQ (reference sequence). The V segment lost 6 bases and the J segment 8 bases; nucleotides outside the gene matches: 7. The CDR3 DNA reads as TGTGCCAGCAGTCCCGGGACAGGGTGGGAAAAACTGTTTTTT. Protein product: CASSPGTGWEKLFF.

This clone occurred a few times. The chain uses TRBV28 and TRBJ2-6, with 9 bases that match TRBD1. The V segment lost 4 bases and the J segment 0 bases; nucleotides outside the gene matches: 4. The CDR3 contains 17 residues. Germline V lookup: CDR1 MDHEN, CDR2 SYDVKM. The CDR3 nucleotides read TGTGCCAGCAGTTCTACAGGGGGCCGCTCTGGGGCCAACGTCCTGACTTTC. This translates into CASSSTGGRSGANVLTF.

The V and J genes are TRBV2 and TRBJ2-3; 9 bases fit TRBD2. The CDR3 has 15 residues. Germline assignment: CDR1 SNHLY and CDR2 FYNNEI. After removal of 4 bases from V and 1 base from J, the junction contained 3 bases not matched to a gene. The CDR3 nucleotides read TGTGCCAGCAGTGGCGGGGGGGCTGGCACAGATACGCAGTATTTT. Translated, it gives CASSGGGAGTDTQYF. The complete variable domain, with remaining parts taken from reference TRBV2 and TRBJ2-3, reads EPEVTQTPSHQVTQMGQEVILRCVPISNHLYFYWYRQILGQKVEFLVSFYNNEISEKSEIFDDQFSVERPDGSNFTLKIRSTKLEDSAMYFCASSGGGAGTDTQYFGPGTRLTVL.

The CDR3: CASRIPGWTNEKLFF. Written as DNA, the CDR3 is TGTGCCAGCAGGATACCAGGGTGGACTAATGAAAAACTGTTTTTT. The rearrangement uses TRBV2 and TRBJ1-4, with D possibly TRBD1 on 5 matching bases. The CDR3 runs 15 residues. CDR1 SNHLY and CDR2 FYNNEI come from the germline V gene. V was trimmed by 6 bases and J by 2 bases, leaving 13 bases between them.

This clone was seen a single time. The V call is TRBV5-1, the J call TRBJ1-2; D is uncertain. CDR1 and CDR2 (germline): SGHRS, YFSETQ. The CDR3 covers 15 residues. V lost 0 bases and J 6 bases, leaving 15 bases between the germline ends. CDR3 protein: CASSLEVRPADGYTF. DNA for the CDR3: TGCGCCAGCAGCTTGGAGGTGCGGCCTGCGGATGGCTACACCTTC.

The gene calls are TRBV18 and TRBJ1-5; 7 positions match TRBD1. Trimming cost V 6 bases and J 5 bases; bases outside gene matches: 10. The CDR3 is 15 residues long. Germline loops: CDR1 KGHSH, CDR2 LQKENI. The CDR3 nucleotides are TGTGCCAGCTCTCTTTCTGGGGACAGCTATCAGCCCCAGCATTTT. Protein sequence: CASSLSGDSYQPQHF.

V gene TRBV7-9 combines with J gene TRBJ1-1; D may be TRBD1 (5 bases). CDR1 and CDR2 (germline): SEHNR, FQNEAQ (reference sequence). This CDR3 has 16 amino acids. The V and J ends lost 2 bases and 3 bases respectively, with 16 bases between them. The CDR3 region has the DNA TGTGCCAGCAGCTTATTGGTTTGGGGCGGGGACACTGAAGCTTTCTTT. It specifies CASSLLVWGGDTEAFF.

This clone was detected once. This rearrangement joins TRBV21-1 to TRBJ2-6; the D segment call TRBD1 is taken from the table without a DNA check. TRBV21-1 is shown as a pseudogene. This CDR3 contains 19 residues. DNA for the CDR3: TGTGCCAGCAGCGGACATAGGGACAGGGAACTCTCTGGGGCCAACGTCCTGACTTTC. Its translation is CASSGHRDRELSGANVLTF.

A few counts support this clone. The chain employs TRBV5-1 and TRBJ1-3; D is perhaps TRBD1 (5 bases). The V end was cut by 0 bases, the J end by 0 bases, with 16 bases between. Germline V lookup: CDR1 SGHRS, CDR2 YFSETQ. The CDR3 has 18 residues. CDR3 residues: CASSLGGGFSSSGNTIYF. As DNA, the CDR3 is TGCGCCAGCAGCTTGGGCGGGGGATTTTCGAGCTCTGGAAACACCATATATTTT. The full variable domain, completed using reference TRBV5-1 and TRBJ1-3, is KAGVTQTPRYLIKTRGQQVTLSCSPISGHRSVSWYQQTPGQGLQFLFEYFSETQRNKGNFPGRFSGRQFSNSRSEMNVSTLELGDSALYLCASSLGGGFSSSGNTIYFGEGSWLTVV.

In its sample, this clone was seen a few times. V usage is TRBV7-9 and J usage is TRBJ2-1; TRBD2 is a possible D gene (6 bases). Germline lookup yields CDR1 SEHNR and CDR2 FQNEAQ (reference sequence). This CDR3 region has 16 residues. The V end lost 0 bases, the J end lost 8 bases, and 17 bases lay between the germline ends. Written as DNA, the CDR3 is TGTGCCAGCAGCTTAGCGCTGGGGCGGGGAGAGGATGAGCAGTTCTTC. It codes for CASSLALGRGEDEQFF.

The genes are TRBV12-2 and TRBJ2-5; TRBD1, as called in the table, went unchecked against the DNA. TRBV12-2 is termed a pseudogene. This CDR3 is 17 amino acids long. CDR3: CASRLNFRTGRRETQYF. In nucleotides, the CDR3 is TGTGCAAGTCGCTTGAATTTTCGGACAGGGAGAAGGGAGACCCAGTACTTC.

This clone was recorded a few times. The rearrangement uses TRBV7-3 and TRBJ2-2; 7 bases are shared with TRBD1. The V segment lost 5 bases and the J segment 0 bases; nucleotides outside the gene matches: 6. This CDR3 spans 16 amino acids. Germline lookup yields CDR1 SGHTA and CDR2 FQGTGA. This CDR3 is CASSDRDSANTGELFF. CDR3 in DNA: TGTGCCAGCAGCGACCGGGACAGCGCGAACACCGGGGAGCTGTTTTTT.

The table lists this clone with a count of one. The J gene is TRBJ1-1, the V gene TRBV20-1, with D unclear. V lost 2 bases and J lost 8, with 9 bases in between. CDR1 DFQATT and CDR2 SNEGSKA come from the germline V gene (reference sequence). This CDR3 region has 11 residues. The CDR3, as DNA: TGCAGTGCTAGAATTGCCCGGGAAGCTTTCTTT. Its translation: CSARIAREAFF.